A single sample is the source of the 21 T cell receptor beta chains below, sequenced in a study of blood T cell repertoires in COVID-19. Only in-frame clones appear in the TCRdb table, and some are missing; sequencing was by immunoSEQ multiplex PCR. The sample includes around 270,000 clones, 75% to 90% of them seen just once. Input material: peripheral blood. The receptors come from a man in his thirties or forties with acute or convalescent COVID-19.

This chain uses TRBV6-1 with TRBJ1-2, with a tentative D call TRBD1 (6 bases). The germline CDR1 and CDR2 sequences are MNHNS and SASEGT. CDR3 size: 15 residues. Deletions cut 3 bases from V and 5 bases from J, with 16 bases between. CDR3 sequence (DNA): TGTGCCAGCAGTGAGCCCGGACAGCCGATGTATGGCTACACCTTC. Residues: CASSEPGQPMYGYTF.

This sequence joins TRBV19 and TRBJ1-5; 11 bases are a match to TRBD1. After removal of 5 bases from V and 5 bases from J, the junction contained 8 bases not matched to a gene. The germline CDR1 and CDR2 sequences are LNHDA and SQIVND (reference sequence). The CDR3 runs to 16 residues. The CDR3 reads CASSPRTGGSDQPQHF. Written as DNA, the CDR3 is TGTGCCAGTAGTCCTAGGACAGGGGGCAGCGATCAGCCCCAGCATTTT.

A single count supports this clone. V is TRBV14 and J is TRBJ1-1, with TRBD1 matching over 7 bases. V was clipped by 3 bases and J by 13 bases; unmatched bases: 11. CDR1 SGHDN and CDR2 FVKESK come from the germline V gene. This CDR3 contains 13 residues. The CDR3 DNA reads TGTGCCAGCAGCCAGGGAAGACAGGGTAAGGGTTTCTTT. Translating it yields CASSQGRQGKGFF.

The chain carries TRBV20-1 and TRBJ1-1; D gene uncertain. The V end lost 3 bases, the J end lost 0 bases, and 11 bases lay between the germline ends. The germline V gene encodes CDR1 DFQATT and CDR2 SNEGSKA (reference sequence). CDR3 length: 14 residues. The CDR3 loop reads CSASGAGLNTEAFF. The DNA of the CDR3 is TGCAGTGCTAGTGGCGCGGGTTTGAACACTGAAGCTTTCTTT.

The chain has TRBV11-1 and TRBJ1-1, with TRBD1 matching over 8 bases. This CDR3 region has 15 residues. Trimming at V came to 5 bases and at J to 0 bases, leaving 5 bases not matched to a gene. Germline V gene sequence: CDR1 SGHAT, CDR2 FQDESV (reference sequence). In DNA, the CDR3 is TGTGCCAGCAGCGGGACAGGATTTATGAACACTGAAGCTTTCTTT. This translates into CASSGTGFMNTEAFF.

This rearrangement joins TRBV5-4 to TRBJ2-5; D remains unclear. Germline V gene sequence: CDR1 SGHNT, CDR2 YYREEE (reference sequence). This CDR3 is built from 15 residues. Trimming took off 1 base at V and 4 bases at J, with 14 bases between the two ends. The CDR3 sequence is CASSLKALGTETQYF. In DNA form, the CDR3 reads TGTGCCAGCAGCTTGAAAGCGCTGGGTACAGAGACCCAGTACTTC.

The rearrangement links TRBV18 to TRBJ1-6, with 9 bases lining up with TRBD1. The junction had 5 bases not matched to a gene; V was cut back by 4 bases and J by 4 bases. The CDR3 covers 16 residues. Per the germline V gene, CDR1 is KGHSH and CDR2 is LQKENI. The chain's CDR3 is CASSLTGGVYNSPLHF. The CDR3 DNA reads as TGTGCCAGCTCACTTACAGGGGGCGTATATAATTCACCCCTCCACTTT.

The rearrangement joins TRBV29-1 to TRBJ2-1; TRBD2 matches at 11 bases. There are 14 residues in the CDR3. V shed 5 bases, J shed 4 bases, and the junction held 4 bases outside the gene matches. Per the germline V gene, CDR1 is SQVTM and CDR2 is ANQGSEA. The CDR3 is CSVKGLAVYNEQFF. The CDR3 DNA reads as TGCAGCGTTAAGGGACTAGCGGTTTACAATGAGCAGTTCTTC.

CDR3 sequence (DNA): TGTGCCAGCAGGCTTACTAGCGTTAGAAACGAGCAGTACTTC. As protein: CASRLTSVRNEQYF. This rearrangement joins TRBV28 to TRBJ2-7; TRBD2 aligns across 7 bases. Germline CDR1 is MDHEN and CDR2 is SYDVKM. The J segment lost 5 bases and the V segment lost 6 bases, leaving 10 bases of the junction unmatched. This CDR3 comprises 14 residues. The full variable domain, its missing parts supplied by reference TRBV28 and TRBJ2-7, is DVKVTQSSRYLVKRTGEKVFLECVQDMDHENMFWYRQDPGLGLRLIYFSYDVKMKEKGDIPEGYSVSREKKERFSLILESASTNQTSMYLCASRLTSVRNEQYFGPGTRLTVT.

The chain carries TRBV9 and TRBJ1-3, with D tentatively TRBD1 (5 bases). V was clipped by 0 bases and J by 2 bases, with 9 bases between them. Germline V gene sequence: CDR1 SGDLS, CDR2 YYNGEE. CDR3 size: 15 residues. The CDR3 sequence is CASSVAPGTGNTIYF. The CDR3 DNA sequence: TGTGCCAGCAGCGTAGCTCCAGGGACTGGAAACACCATATATTTT.

This chain joins TRBV2 and TRBJ2-3, with a possible D match to TRBD2 (5 bases). CDR1 SNHLY and CDR2 FYNNEI come from the germline V gene. Trimming removed 8 bases at V and 6 bases at J, with 21 bases between. The CDR3 spans 15 residues. The CDR3 is CASSRGRLPSDTQYF. The DNA of the CDR3 is TGTGCCAGCTCCCGAGGAAGACTACCCTCGGATACGCAGTATTTT.

This clone was detected only once. The gene calls are TRBV5-1 and TRBJ1-1, with a possible D match to TRBD1 (6 bases). The CDR3 loop spans 16 amino acids. Trimming stripped 0 bases from V and 3 bases from J, with 15 bases between. The germline gives CDR1 SGHRS, CDR2 YFSETQ. CDR3 sequence reads: CASSLGAGTYDTEAFF. Here the CDR3 DNA reads TGCGCCAGCAGCTTGGGCGCCGGGACATACGACACTGAAGCTTTCTTT.

The chain carries TRBV30 and TRBJ1-1, with TRBD1 matching 7 bases. The CDR3 length is 14 residues. CDR1 is GTSNPN and CDR2 is SVGIG in the germline V gene (reference sequence). Trimming took 0 bases from V and 6 from J; bases not matched to a gene: 7. CDR3 nucleotide sequence: TGTGCCTGGAGTGTACAAGGGGGCGGGTCTGAAGCTTTCTTT. Protein product: CAWSVQGGGSEAFF.

The genes are TRBV11-2 and TRBJ2-7; perhaps TRBD1 as D (6 bases). This CDR3 contains 15 residues. Germline V lookup: CDR1 SGHAT, CDR2 FQNNGV. Trimming took off 4 bases at V and 2 bases at J, with 15 bases between the two ends. The CDR3: CASSSETGPTYEQYF. The CDR3, as DNA: TGTGCCAGCAGCTCAGAGACAGGACCCACCTACGAGCAGTACTTC.

The CDR3 bases are TGCGCCAGCAGCCCCCTTGGGATAGCGGTGTACAATGAGCAGTTCTTC. Translation: CASSPLGIAVYNEQFF. The chain has TRBV4-1 and TRBJ2-1; tentative D call: TRBD2 (6 bases). Trimming cost V 4 bases and J 4 bases, with 17 bases left between them. CDR1 is MGHRA and CDR2 is YSYEKL in the germline V gene. The CDR3 spans 16 residues.

The chain uses TRBV29-1 and TRBJ2-3; 7 bases line up with TRBD1. The length of the CDR3 is 14 residues. Germline V gene sequence: CDR1 SQVTM, CDR2 ANQGSEA. The V gene end was trimmed by 4 bases and the J gene end by 2 bases; junction bases not matched to a gene: 6. The DNA of the CDR3 is TGCAGCGTTGCTACAGGGGCGTTCACAGATACGCAGTATTTT. Protein product: CSVATGAFTDTQYF.

V gene TRBV27 combines with J gene TRBJ1-1; 8 nucleotides match TRBD1. With V trimmed by 1 base and J by 6 bases, 4 bases remained unmatched. The length of the CDR3 is 14 residues. Germline loops: CDR1 MNHEY, CDR2 SMNVEV (reference sequence). CDR3 amino acids: CASSLYPDRAEAFF. CDR3 nucleotide sequence: TGTGCCAGCAGTTTATACCCGGACAGGGCTGAAGCTTTCTTT.

The chain uses TRBV28 and TRBJ2-7; weak D call: TRBD1 (7 bases). Trimming shortened V by 7 bases and J by 8 bases, and 18 bases separated the two germline ends. The CDR3 has 13 residues. CDR1 and CDR2 from the germline V gene are MDHEN and SYDVKM. CDR3 loop: CASISGGQEKQYF. The DNA of the CDR3 is TGTGCCAGCATTTCAGGGGGGCAGGAAAAGCAGTACTTC.

The count of this clone is one. The rearrangement links TRBV2 to TRBJ1-2; 10 bases fit TRBD1. Per germline, CDR1 SNHLY and CDR2 FYNNEI. The length of the CDR3 is 13 residues. V gave up 4 bases and J gave up 7 bases; unmatched junction bases: 3. The CDR3 here is CASSGQGAFGYTF. As DNA, the CDR3 is TGTGCCAGCAGTGGACAGGGGGCCTTTGGCTACACCTTC. Together with reference TRBV2 and TRBJ1-2, the CDR3 gives the full variable domain: EPEVTQTPSHQVTQMGQEVILRCVPISNHLYFYWYRQILGQKVEFLVSFYNNEISEKSEIFDDQFSVERPDGSNFTLKIRSTKLEDSAMYFCASSGQGAFGYTFGSGTRLTVV.

The V gene is TRBV5-8, the J gene TRBJ2-2; D may be TRBD2 (6 bases). Deletions cut 1 base from V and 5 bases from J, with 18 bases between. The CDR3 sequence is 17 residues long. From germline, CDR1 is SGHTS and CDR2 YDEGEE. The CDR3 DNA is TGTGCCAGCAGCTTGAAAGTAGGGCGGGACCATACCGGGGAGCTGTTTTTT. Translation: CASSLKVGRDHTGELFF. Supplemented by reference TRBV5-8 and TRBJ2-2, the full variable domain reads EAGVTQSPTHLIKTRGQQATLRCSPISGHTSVYWYQQALGLGLQFLLWYDEGEERNRGNFPPRFSGRQFPNYSSELNVNALELEDSALYLCASSLKVGRDHTGELFFGEGSRLTVL.

In DNA form, the CDR3 reads TGTGCCAGTTGGGACAGATACAATGAGCAGTTCTTC. Its translation is CASWDRYNEQFF. The rearrangement links TRBV19 to TRBJ2-1; 7 nucleotides agree with TRBD1. CDR3 length equals 12 residues. The trim removed 8 bases at V and 4 bases at J, leaving 2 bases unmatched. The germline gives CDR1 LNHDA, CDR2 SQIVND (reference sequence).